The T cell receptor (beta chain) described here comes from a study of CD8+ T cells in alopecia areata. On the study more broadly: The drug, oral tofacitinib, was given to treated patients at 5 to 10 mg twice daily. Notes on the study in general: Unlike in mice, where it was clearer, TCR sharing across patients was less clear, possibly HLA-related.

This CDR3 spans 12 amino acids. Germline V lookup: CDR1 GTSNPN, CDR2 SVGIG (reference sequence). V was pared by 3 bases and J by 2 bases, with 5 bases between. Extraction and reverse transcription of RNA yielded cDNA as the sequencing template. Data came from immunoSEQ multiplex PCR; TCRdb stores just in-frame clones and leaves some out. The table shows 250,000 to 300,000 clones, with about 62% occurring only once. Worth noting for this clone: Its antigen is as yet unknown.

As for treatment: oral pan-JAK inhibitor, 5-10 mg twice daily. Individuals with alopecia areata gave both lesional scalp punch biopsies and peripheral blood for collection. The chain joins TRBV30 to TRBJ1-3; no clear D. The receptor comes from a human donor with alopecia areata. The sample in question was CD4+ T cells sorted from blood, obtained at week 24, from a patient treated with tofacitinib. The CDR3 DNA follows: TGTGCCTGGAGAGGTGCTGGAAACACCATATATTTT. It translates to CAWRGAGNTIYF.